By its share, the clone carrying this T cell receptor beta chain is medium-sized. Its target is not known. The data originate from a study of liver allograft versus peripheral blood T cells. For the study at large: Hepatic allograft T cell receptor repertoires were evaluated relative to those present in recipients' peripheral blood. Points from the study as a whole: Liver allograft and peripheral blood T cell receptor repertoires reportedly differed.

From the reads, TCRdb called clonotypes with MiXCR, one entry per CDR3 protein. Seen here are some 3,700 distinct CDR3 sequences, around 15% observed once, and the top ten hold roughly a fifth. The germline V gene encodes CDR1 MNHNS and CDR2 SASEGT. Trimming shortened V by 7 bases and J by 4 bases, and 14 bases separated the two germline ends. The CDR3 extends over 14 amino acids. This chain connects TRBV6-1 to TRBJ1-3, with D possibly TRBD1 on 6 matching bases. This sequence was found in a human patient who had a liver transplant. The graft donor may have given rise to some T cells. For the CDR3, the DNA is TGTGCCAGCATAGGGGGGGGACTAGGAAACACCATATATTTT. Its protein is CASIGGGLGNTIYF.